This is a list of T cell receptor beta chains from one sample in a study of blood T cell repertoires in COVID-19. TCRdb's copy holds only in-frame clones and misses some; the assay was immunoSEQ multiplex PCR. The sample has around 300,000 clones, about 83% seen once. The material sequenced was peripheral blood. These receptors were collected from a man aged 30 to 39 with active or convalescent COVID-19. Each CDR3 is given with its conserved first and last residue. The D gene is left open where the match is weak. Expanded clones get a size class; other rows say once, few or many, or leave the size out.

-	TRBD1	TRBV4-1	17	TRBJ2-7	TGCGCCAGCAGCCGGATTTCCTCCGGGACAGGTTCCTACGAGCAGTACTTC	CASSRISSGTGSYEQYF
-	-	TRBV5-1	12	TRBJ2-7	TGCGCCAGCAGCCAGAACTCCTACGAGCAGTACTTC	CASSQNSYEQYF
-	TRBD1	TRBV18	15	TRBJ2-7	TGTGCCAGCTCACTGGGGAACAGGGGGCTCTACGAGCAGTACTTC	CASSLGNRGLYEQYF
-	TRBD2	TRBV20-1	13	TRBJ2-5	TGCAGTGCTAGTCCGGGGGGCCAAGAGACCCAGTACTTC	CSASPGGQETQYF
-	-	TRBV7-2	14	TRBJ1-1	TGTGCCAGCAGCCTCGGGAGGGCCAACACTGAAGCTTTCTTT	CASSLGRANTEAFF
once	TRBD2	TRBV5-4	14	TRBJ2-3	TGTGCCAGCAGAATGGCTAGCGGGACAGATACGCAGTATTTT	CASRMASGTDTQYF
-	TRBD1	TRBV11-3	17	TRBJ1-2	TGTGCCAGCAGCTTACCGGACAGGGGGCCTTTCAGCTATGGCTACACCTTC	CASSLPDRGPFSYGYTF
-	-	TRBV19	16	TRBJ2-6	TGTGCCTCCTCAGAGACGGGTAGGAGTGGGGCCAACGTCCTGACTTTC	CASSETGRSGANVLTF
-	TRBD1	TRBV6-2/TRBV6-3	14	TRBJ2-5	TGTGCCAGCAGTTTGAACAGGGGAAGCGAGACCCAGTACTTC	CASSLNRGSETQYF
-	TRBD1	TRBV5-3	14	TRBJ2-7	TGTGCCAGAAGCTTCGGGACAGAGAACTACGAGCAGTACTTC	CARSFGTENYEQYF
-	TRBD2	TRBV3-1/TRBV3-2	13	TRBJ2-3	TGTGCCAGCAGCTCTACACTAGCGGATACGCAGTATTTT	CASSSTLADTQYF
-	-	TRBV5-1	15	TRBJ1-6	TGCGCCAGCAGCTACCAGGGACAAGATAATTCACCCCTCCACTTT	CASSYQGQDNSPLHF
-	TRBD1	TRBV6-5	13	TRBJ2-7	TGTGCCAGCGTTCGGACAGGGACCTACGAGCAGTACTTC	CASVRTGTYEQYF